This record concerns one TCR beta chain sequence. Its specificity is unknown. The sample is drawn from a study of blood T cells in healthy people across ages. Study-level findings and limits: Older age coincided with a roughly linear decline in TCR beta diversity per million T cells.

A second about 7 to 12 cycle PCR used barcoded and J-beta primers. The authors tagged each cDNA molecule using a template-switch adaptor with 12 random nucleotides. TCRdb independently ran MiXCR on the 5' RACE reads; one entry per CDR3 protein. The sample consists of over 1,300,000 distinct CDR3 sequences, 55% to 75% of them appearing once. Samples each had at least 6 micrograms of total RNA extracted. Germline V gene sequence: CDR1 MNHEY, CDR2 SVGEGT. This CDR3 comprises 16 residues. V was cut by 5 bases and J by 7 bases, with 24 bases left in between. Sequenced: blood. The rearrangement links TRBV6-2 or TRBV6-3 to TRBJ2-7, with D possibly being TRBD2 (7 bases). This receptor was taken from a man aged 18-30 years in good health. DNA of the CDR3: TGTGCCAGCAGTACCTCCGGGACACCCGGGGGGAATGAGCAGTACTTC. The encoded protein is CASSTSGTPGGNEQYF.